Listed here is a single TCR beta chain. The data derive from a study of T cell changes during pregnancy in multiple sclerosis. Repertoires were generated with immunoSEQ multiplex PCR, while TCRdb's copy carries only in-frame clones and drops some. The sample includes about 59,000 clones, 92% seen only once; the top ten take less than 3%. This CDR3 contains 14 residues. The germline CDR1 and CDR2 sequences are LGHNA and YSLEER. The sample in question was peripheral blood, obtained in the second trimester of pregnancy. This clonotype originated in a female donor in good health, enrolled as a control in a pregnancy study. The gene calls are TRBV4-3 and TRBJ2-5; the match to TRBD1 covers 7 bases. The DNA end is more similar to TRBJ2-7, so the J call may be wrong. The DNA for the CDR3 is TGCGCCAGCAGCCAAGGGTCAACAGGGGTCGAGCAGTACTTC. It specifies CASSQGSTGVEQYF.